This T cell receptor beta chain was recovered during a study of blood T cell repertoires in COVID-19. On the study more broadly: Material from acute and convalescent COVID-19 was sourced from the United States, Italy and Spain. The cDNA or gDNA used as material had been derived from T cells, B-cell-depleted T cells, or PBMCs.

As handled by the study authors: Estimated nucleated cell counts came from reference gene primer amplification. The protocol was immunoSEQ multiplex PCR, while the TCRdb copy is restricted to in-frame clones and leaves out a portion. Clone size and V and J calls were adopted from that table, with D and trimming inferred from the DNA. The table includes 75,000 to 80,000 clones, 88% detected once. The V gene end was trimmed by 4 bases and the J gene end by 7 bases; junction bases not matched to a gene: 12. Germline V gene sequence: CDR1 SGHRS, CDR2 YFSETQ. The CDR3 totals 16 residues. This receptor was identified in a human donor in a cohort sampled during active COVID-19. Sequencing was carried out using peripheral blood. The chain carries TRBV5-1 and TRBJ1-2; 11 bases are shared with TRBD1. The CDR3 nucleotides are TGCGCCAGCAGCCCCACCCAAACGGGACAGGGGGTTGGCTACACCTTC. This codes for CASSPTQTGQGVGYTF.